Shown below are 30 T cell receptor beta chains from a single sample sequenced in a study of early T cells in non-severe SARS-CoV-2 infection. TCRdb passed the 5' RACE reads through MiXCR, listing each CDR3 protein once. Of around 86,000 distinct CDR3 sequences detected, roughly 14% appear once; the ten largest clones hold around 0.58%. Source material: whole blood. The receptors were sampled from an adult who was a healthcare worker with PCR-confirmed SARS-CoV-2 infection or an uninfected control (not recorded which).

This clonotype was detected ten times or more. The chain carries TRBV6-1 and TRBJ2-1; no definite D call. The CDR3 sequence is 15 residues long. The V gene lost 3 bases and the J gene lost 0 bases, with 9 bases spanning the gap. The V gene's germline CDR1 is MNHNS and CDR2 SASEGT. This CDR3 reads CASSDKLFSYNEQFF. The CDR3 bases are TGTGCCAGCAGTGATAAGCTCTTCTCCTACAATGAGCAGTTCTTC.

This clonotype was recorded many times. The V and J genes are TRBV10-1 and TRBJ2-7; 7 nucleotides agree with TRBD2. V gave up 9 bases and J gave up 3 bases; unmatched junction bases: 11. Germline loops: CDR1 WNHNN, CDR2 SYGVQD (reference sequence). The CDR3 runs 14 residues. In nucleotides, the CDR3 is TGCGCCAGTAAAGAGAGCGGGGTCAGCTACGAGCAGTACGTC. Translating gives CASKESGVSYEQYV.

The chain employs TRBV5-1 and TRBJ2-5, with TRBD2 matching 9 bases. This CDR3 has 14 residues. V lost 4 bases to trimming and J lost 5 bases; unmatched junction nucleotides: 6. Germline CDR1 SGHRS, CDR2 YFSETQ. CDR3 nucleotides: TGCGCCAGCAGCGCTCCTAGCGGGGCGGAGACCCAGTACTTC. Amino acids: CASSAPSGAETQYF. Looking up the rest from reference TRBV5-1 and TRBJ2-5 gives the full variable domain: KAGVTQTPRYLIKTRGQQVTLSCSPISGHRSVSWYQQTPGQGLQFLFEYFSETQRNKGNFPGRFSGRQFSNSRSEMNVSTLELGDSALYLCASSAPSGAETQYFGPGTRLLVL.

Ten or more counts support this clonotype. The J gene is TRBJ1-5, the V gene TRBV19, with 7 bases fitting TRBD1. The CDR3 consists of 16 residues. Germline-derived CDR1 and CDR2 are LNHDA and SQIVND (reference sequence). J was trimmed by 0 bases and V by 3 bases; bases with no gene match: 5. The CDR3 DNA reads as TGTGCCAGTAGTATCGGACAGGCCTATAGCAATCAGCCCCAGCATTTT. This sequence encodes CASSIGQAYSNQPQHF.

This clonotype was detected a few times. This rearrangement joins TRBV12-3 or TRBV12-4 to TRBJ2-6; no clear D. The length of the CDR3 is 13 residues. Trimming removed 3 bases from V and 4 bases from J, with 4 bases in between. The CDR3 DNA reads TGTGCCAGCAGTTTTCGGGGGGCCAACGTCCTGACTTTC. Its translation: CASSFRGANVLTF.

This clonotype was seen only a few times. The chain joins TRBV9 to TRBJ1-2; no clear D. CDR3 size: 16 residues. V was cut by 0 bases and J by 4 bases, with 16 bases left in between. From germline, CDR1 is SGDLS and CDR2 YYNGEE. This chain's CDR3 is CASSVDINGIVYGYTF. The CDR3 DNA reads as TGTGCCAGCAGCGTAGATATTAACGGTATTGTCTATGGCTACACCTTC.

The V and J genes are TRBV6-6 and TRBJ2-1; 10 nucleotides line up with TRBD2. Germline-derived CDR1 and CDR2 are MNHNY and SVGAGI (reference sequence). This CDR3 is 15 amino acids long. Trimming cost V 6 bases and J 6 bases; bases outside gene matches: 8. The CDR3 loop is CASSPAGGSSNEQFF. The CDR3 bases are TGTGCCAGCAGCCCAGCGGGGGGGTCGTCCAATGAGCAGTTCTTC.

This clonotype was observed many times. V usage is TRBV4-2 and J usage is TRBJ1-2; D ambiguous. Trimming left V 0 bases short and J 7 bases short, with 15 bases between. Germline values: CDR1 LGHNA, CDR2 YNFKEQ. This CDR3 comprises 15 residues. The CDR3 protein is CASSQDLEPRFGYTF. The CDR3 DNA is TGTGCCAGCAGCCAAGATCTGGAGCCGAGGTTTGGCTACACCTTC.

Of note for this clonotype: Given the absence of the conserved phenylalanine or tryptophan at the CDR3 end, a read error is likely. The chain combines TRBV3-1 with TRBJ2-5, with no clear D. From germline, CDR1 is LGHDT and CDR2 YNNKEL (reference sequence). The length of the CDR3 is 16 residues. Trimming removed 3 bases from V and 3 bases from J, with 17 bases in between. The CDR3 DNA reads TGTGCCAGCAGCCATGGGGTTATCGTCTACAAAGAGACCCAGTACTCC. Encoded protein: CASSHGVIVYKETQYS.

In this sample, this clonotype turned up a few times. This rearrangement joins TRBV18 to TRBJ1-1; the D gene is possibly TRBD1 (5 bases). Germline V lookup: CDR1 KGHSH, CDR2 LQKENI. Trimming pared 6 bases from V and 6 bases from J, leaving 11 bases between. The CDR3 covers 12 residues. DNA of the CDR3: TGTGCCAGCTCGCAACAGGACTCTGAAGCTTTCTTT. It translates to CASSQQDSEAFF.

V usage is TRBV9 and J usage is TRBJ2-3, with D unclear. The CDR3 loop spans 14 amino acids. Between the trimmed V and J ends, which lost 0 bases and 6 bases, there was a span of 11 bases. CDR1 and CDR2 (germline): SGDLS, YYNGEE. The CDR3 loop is CASSVAQTVDTQYF. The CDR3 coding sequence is TGTGCCAGCAGCGTAGCCCAGACCGTTGATACGCAGTATTTT.

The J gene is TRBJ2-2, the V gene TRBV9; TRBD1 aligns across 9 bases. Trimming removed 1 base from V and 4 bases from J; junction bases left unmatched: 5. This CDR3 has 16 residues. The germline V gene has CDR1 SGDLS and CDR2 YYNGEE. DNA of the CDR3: TGTGCCAGCAGCGTAAGGACAGGGGAGGCCACCGGGGAGCTGTTTTTT. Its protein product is CASSVRTGEATGELFF. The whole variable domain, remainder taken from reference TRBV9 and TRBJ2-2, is DSGVTQTPKHLITATGQRVTLRCSPRSGDLSVYWYQQSLDQGLQFLIQYYNGEERAKGNILERFSAQQFPDLHSELNLSSLELGDSALYFCASSVRTGEATGELFFGEGSRLTVL.

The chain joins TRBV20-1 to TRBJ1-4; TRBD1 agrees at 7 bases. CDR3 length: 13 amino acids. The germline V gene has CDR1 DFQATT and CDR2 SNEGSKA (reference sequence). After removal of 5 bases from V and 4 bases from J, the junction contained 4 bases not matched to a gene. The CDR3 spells CSARDSLNEKLFF. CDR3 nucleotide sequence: TGCAGTGCTCGGGACAGCCTTAATGAAAAACTGTTTTTT.

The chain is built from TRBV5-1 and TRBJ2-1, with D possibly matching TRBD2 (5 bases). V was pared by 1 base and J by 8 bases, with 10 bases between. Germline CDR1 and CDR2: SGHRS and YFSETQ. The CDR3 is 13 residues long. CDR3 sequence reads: CASSLNGVYEQFF. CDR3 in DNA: TGCGCCAGCAGCTTGAACGGGGTATATGAGCAGTTCTTC.

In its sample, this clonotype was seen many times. CDR3: CASSARSSTDTQYF. CDR3 sequence (DNA): TGTGCCAGCAGTGCCAGATCGAGTACCGATACGCAGTATTTT. This rearrangement joins TRBV6-4 to TRBJ2-3; D gene ambiguous. Germline CDR1 and CDR2: MRHNA and SNTAGT. CDR3 length: 14 amino acids. V was pared by 4 bases and J by 6 bases, with 14 bases between.

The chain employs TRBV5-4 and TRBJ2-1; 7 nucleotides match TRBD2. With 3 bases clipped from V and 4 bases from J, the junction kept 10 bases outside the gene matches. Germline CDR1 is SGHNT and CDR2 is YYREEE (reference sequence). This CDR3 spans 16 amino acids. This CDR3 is CASSSGVGGNYNEQFF. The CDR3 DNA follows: TGTGCCAGCAGCTCGGGAGTGGGGGGGAATTACAATGAGCAGTTCTTC.

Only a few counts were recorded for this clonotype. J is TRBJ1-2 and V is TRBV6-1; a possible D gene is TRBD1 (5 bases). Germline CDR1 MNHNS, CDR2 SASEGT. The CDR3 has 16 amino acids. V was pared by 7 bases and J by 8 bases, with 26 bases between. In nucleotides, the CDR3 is TGTGCCAGCAAGACCCTGGGGGGGTACTCTGCGGAGGGCTACACCTTC. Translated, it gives CASKTLGGYSAEGYTF.

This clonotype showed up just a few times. CDR3 nucleotides: TGTGCCAGCAGCTTGTTTGGAAGGGGCGCGATCAATGAGCAGTTCTTC. This codes for CASSLFGRGAINEQFF. The chain has TRBV5-8 and TRBJ2-1, with a possible D match to TRBD1 (5 bases). Trimming left V 1 base short and J 6 bases short, with 17 bases between. The germline V gene encodes CDR1 SGHTS and CDR2 YDEGEE. The CDR3 has 16 residues.

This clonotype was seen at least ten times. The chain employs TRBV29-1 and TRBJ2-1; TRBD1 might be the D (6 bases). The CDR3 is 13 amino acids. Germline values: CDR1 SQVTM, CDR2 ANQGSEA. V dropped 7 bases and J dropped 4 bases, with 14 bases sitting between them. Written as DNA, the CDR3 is TGCAGCGCCTTGACAGGACCTTACAATGAGCAGTTCTTC. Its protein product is CSALTGPYNEQFF.

This CDR3 is CASSGTGGVLAQHF. In nucleotides, the CDR3 is TGTGCCAGCAGTGGGACAGGGGGGGTTTTGGCCCAGCATTTT. This chain connects TRBV2 to TRBJ1-5; 10 bases fit TRBD1. Germline V gene lookup returns CDR1 SNHLY and CDR2 FYNNEI. The junction had 8 bases not matched to a gene; V was cut back by 4 bases and J by 11 bases. The CDR3 has 14 residues.

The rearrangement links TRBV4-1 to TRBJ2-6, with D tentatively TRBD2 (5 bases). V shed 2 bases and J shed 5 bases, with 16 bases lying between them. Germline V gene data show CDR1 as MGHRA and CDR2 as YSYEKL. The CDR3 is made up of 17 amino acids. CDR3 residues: CASSQPDEGGWANVLTF. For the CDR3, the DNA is TGCGCCAGCAGCCAACCGGATGAGGGCGGCTGGGCCAACGTCCTGACTTTC.

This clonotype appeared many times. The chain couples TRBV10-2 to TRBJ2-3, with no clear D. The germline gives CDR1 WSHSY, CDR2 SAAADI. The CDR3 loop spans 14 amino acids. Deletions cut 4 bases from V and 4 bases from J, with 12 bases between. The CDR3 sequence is CASSAIARPDTQYF. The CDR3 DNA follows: TGCGCCAGCAGTGCAATAGCTAGACCAGATACGCAGTATTTT.

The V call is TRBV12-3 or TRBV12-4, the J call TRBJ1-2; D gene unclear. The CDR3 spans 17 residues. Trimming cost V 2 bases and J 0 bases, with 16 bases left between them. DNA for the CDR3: TGTGCCAGCAGTTTAAAACGGCTACTGAGAGCTAACTATGGCTACACCTTC. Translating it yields CASSLKRLLRANYGYTF.

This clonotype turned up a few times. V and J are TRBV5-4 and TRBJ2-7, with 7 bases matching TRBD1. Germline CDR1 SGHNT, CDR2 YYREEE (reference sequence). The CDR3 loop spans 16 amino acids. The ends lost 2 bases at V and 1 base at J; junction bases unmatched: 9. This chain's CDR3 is CASSLEGQTGSYEQYV. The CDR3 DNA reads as TGTGCCAGCAGCTTAGAGGGACAGACGGGGTCCTACGAGCAGTACGTC.

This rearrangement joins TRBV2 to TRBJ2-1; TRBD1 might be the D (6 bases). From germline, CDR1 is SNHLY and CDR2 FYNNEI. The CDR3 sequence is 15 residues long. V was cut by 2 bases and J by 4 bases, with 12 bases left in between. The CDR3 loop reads CASSESGGLYNEQFF. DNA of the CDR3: TGTGCCAGCAGTGAATCTGGGGGCTTGTACAATGAGCAGTTCTTC.

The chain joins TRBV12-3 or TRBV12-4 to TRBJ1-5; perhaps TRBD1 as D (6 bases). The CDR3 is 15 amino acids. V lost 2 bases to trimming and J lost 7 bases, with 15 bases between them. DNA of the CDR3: TGTGCCAGCAGTTTAAGTACGGGGGCCGGGCAGCCCCAGCATTTT. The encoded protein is CASSLSTGAGQPQHF.

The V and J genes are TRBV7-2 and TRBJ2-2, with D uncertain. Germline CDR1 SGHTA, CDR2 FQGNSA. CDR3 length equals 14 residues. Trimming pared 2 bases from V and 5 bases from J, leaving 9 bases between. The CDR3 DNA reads TGTGCCAGCAGCTTACGGCTGGGTACCGGGGAGCTGTTTTTT. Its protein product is CASSLRLGTGELFF.

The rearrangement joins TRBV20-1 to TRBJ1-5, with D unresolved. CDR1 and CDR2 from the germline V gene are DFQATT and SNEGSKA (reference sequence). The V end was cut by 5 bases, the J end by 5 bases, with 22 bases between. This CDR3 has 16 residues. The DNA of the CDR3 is TGCAGTGCTGCCCGACAAGGGTATAGGACCGATCAGCCCCAGCATTTT. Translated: CSAARQGYRTDQPQHF.

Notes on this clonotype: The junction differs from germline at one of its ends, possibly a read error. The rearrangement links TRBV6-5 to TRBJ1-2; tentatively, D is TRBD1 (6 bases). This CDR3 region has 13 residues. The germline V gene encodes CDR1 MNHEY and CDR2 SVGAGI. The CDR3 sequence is CASSQTGFRARIF. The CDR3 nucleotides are TGTGCCAGCAGTCAGACAGGTTTTCGGGCAAGAATCTTC.

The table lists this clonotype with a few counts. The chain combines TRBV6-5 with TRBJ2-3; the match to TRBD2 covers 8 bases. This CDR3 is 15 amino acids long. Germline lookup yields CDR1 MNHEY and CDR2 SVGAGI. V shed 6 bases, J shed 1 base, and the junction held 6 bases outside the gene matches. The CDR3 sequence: CASRMTSVGTDTQYF. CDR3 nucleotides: TGTGCCAGCAGGATGACTAGCGTTGGCACAGATACGCAGTATTTT.